This T cell receptor (beta chain) was profiled in a study of T cell clusters in autoimmune cytopenias. Overall study results and limits: TRB repertoire shifts in secondary cytopenia and chronic lymphocytic leukemia mostly reflected lymphoma, not autoimmunity.

The length of the CDR3 is 16 residues. The germline gives CDR1 SGHDT, CDR2 YYEEEE. Multiplex touch-down PCR amplified TRB using TRB-A and TRB-B pools in one tube. TCRdb re-called the multiplex PCR reads and gives one entry per CDR3 protein, without DNA. The table counts some 13,000 distinct CDR3 sequences; 3% to 3.5% lies in the top ten. On this clonotype itself: Its antigen is unidentified.

TRB amplification used 250 ng of peripheral blood genomic DNA. The sample consisted of peripheral blood. This chain connects TRBV5-6 to TRBJ1-1. This TCR was sampled from a human donor with an autoimmune cytopenia or autoimmune hepatitis (not recorded which). This CDR3 reads CASSSDSAVMNTEAFF.